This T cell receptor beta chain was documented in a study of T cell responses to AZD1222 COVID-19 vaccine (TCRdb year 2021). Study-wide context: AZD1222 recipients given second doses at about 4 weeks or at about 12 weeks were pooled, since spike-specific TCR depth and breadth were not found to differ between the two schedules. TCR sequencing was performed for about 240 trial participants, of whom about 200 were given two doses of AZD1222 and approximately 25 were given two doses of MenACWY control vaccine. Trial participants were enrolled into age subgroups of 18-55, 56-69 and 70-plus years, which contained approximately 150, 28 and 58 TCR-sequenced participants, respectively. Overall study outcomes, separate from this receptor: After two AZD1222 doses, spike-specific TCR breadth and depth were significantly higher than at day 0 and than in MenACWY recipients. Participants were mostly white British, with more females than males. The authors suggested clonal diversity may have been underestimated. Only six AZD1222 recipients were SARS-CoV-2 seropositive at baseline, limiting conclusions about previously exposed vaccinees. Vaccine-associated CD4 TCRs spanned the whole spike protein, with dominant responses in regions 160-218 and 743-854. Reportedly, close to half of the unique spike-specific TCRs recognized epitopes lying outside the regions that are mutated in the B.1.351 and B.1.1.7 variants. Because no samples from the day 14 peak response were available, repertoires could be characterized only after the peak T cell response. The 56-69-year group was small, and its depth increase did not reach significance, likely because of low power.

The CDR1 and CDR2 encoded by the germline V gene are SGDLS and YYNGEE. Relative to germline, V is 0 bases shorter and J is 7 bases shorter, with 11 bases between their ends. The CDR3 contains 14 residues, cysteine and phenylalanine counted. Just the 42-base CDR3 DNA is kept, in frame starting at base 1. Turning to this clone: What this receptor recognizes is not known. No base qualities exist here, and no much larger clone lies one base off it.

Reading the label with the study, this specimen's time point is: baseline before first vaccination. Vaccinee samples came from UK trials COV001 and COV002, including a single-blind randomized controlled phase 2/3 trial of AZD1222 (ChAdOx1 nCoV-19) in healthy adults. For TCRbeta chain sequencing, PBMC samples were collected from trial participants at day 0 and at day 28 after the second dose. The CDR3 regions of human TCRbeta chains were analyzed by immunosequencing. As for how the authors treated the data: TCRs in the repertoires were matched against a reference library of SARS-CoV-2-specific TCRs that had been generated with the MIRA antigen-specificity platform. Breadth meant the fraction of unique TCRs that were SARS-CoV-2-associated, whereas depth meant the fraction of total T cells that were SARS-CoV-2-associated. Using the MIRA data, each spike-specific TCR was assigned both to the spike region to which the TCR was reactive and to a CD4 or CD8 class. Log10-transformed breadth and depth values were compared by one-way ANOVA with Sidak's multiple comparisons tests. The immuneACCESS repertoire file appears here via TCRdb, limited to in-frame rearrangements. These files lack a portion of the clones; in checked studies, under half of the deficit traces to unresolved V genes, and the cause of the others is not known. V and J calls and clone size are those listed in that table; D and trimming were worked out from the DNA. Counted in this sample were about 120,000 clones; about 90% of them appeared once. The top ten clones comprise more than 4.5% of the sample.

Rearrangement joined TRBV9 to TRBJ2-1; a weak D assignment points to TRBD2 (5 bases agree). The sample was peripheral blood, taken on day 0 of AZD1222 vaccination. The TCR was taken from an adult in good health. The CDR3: CASSVATTRNEQFF. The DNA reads TGTGCCAGCAGCGTAGCGACTACTCGGAATGAGCAGTTCTTC.